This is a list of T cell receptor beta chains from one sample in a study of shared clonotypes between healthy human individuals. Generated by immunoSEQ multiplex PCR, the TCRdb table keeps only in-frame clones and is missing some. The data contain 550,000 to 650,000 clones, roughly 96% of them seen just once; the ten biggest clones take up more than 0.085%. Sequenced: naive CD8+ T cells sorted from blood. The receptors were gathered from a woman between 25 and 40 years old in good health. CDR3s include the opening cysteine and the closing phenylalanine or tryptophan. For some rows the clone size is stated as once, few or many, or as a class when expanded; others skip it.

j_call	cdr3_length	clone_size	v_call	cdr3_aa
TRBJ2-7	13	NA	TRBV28	CASSEFWVYEQYF
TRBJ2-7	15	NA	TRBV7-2	CASSIPGSQSYEQYF
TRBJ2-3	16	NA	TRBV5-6	CASSWGAGIGTDTQYF
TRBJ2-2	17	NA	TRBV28	CASSLPFRDSNTGELFF
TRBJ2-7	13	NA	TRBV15	CATSRDRAVEQYF
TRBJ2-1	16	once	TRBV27	CASSLFGGSSYNEQFF
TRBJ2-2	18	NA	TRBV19	CASSIEVDSRSNTGELFF
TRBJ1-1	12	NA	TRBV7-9	CASSRTNAEAFF
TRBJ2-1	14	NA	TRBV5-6	CASSFGLGYNEQFF
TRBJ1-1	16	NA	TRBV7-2	CASSSDREVDRTEAFF
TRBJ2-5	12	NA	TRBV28	CATSGPKETQYF
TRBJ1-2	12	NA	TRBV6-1	CASSGLGWGYTF
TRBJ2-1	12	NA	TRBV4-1	CASSQDPPEQFF
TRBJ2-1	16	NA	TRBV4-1	CASSQVPSGRGSEQFF
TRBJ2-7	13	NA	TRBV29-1	CSVGEGQSYEQYF
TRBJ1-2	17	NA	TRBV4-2	CASSQEKGGSGPYGYTF
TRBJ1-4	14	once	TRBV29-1	CSVEEGTGGEKLFF
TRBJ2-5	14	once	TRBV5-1	CASSYYGAEETQYF
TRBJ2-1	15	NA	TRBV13	CASSLVTGGGNEQFF
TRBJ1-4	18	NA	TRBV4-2	CASSQDLGQGATNEKLFF
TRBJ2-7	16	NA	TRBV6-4	CASSDRQGSPTYEQYF
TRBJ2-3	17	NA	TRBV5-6	CASSLQTSREFTDTQYF
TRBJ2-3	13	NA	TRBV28	CASRSQGTDTQYF
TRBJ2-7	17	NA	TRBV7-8	CASSYGNQTSRSYEQYF
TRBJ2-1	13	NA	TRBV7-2	CASSSRPYNEQFF
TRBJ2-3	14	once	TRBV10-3	CAISTAGSPDTQYF
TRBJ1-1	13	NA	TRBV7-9	CASSLGMNPEAFF
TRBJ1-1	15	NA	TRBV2	CASRTLAGVLTEAFF
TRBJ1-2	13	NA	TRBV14	CASSPNGLYGYTF
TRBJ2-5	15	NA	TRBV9	CASSVLAGGLETQYF
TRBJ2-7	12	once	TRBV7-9	CASSLSGNEQYF
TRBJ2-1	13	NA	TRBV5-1	CASSLVGDNEQFF
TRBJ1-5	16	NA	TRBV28	CASSSRGIGRNQPQHF
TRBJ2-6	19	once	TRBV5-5	CASSLLKDPKSSGANVLTF
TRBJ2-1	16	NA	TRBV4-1	CASSHRLAGGPGEQFF
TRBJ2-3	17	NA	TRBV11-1	CASSLARGQGRTDTQYF
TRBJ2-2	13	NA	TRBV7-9	CASISEYTGELFF